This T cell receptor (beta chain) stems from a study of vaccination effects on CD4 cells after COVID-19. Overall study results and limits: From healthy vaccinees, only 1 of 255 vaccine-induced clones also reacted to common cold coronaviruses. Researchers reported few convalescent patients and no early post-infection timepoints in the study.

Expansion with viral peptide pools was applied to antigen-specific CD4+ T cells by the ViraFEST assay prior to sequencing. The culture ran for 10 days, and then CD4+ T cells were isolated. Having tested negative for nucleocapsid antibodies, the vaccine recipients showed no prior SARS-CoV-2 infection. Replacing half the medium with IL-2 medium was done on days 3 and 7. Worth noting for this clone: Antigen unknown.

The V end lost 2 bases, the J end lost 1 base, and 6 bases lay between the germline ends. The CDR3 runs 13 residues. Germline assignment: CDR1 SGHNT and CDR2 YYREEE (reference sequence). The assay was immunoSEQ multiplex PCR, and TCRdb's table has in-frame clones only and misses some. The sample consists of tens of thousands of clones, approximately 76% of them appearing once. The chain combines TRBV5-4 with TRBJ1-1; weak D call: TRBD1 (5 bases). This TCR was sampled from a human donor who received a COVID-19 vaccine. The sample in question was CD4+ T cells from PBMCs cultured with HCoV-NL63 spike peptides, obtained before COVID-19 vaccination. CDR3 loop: CASSFQGNTEAFF. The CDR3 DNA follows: TGTGCCAGCAGCTTCCAGGGGAACACTGAAGCTTTCTTT.